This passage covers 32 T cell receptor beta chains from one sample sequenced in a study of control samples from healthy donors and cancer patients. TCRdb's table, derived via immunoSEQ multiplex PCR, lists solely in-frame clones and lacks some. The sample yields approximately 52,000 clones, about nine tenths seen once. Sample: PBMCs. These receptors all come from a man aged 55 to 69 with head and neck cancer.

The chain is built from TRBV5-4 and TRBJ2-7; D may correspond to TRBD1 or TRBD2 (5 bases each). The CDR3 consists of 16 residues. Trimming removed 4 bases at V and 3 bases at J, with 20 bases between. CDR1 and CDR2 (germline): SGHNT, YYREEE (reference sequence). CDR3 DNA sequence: TGTGCCAGCAGCCTAGACGGGGCCGGGGTGGGCTACGAGCAGTACTTC. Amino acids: CASSLDGAGVGYEQYF. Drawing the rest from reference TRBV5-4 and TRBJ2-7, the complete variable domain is ETGVTQSPTHLIKTRGQQVTLRCSSQSGHNTVSWYQQALGQGPQFIFQYYREEENGRGNFPPRFSGLQFPNYSSELNVNALELDDSALYLCASSLDGAGVGYEQYFGPGTRLTVT.

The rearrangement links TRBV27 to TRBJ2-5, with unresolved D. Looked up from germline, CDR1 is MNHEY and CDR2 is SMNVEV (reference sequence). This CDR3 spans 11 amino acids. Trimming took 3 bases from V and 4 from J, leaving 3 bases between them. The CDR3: CASSFRETQYF. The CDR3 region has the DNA TGTGCCAGCAGTTTCCGAGAGACCCAGTACTTC.

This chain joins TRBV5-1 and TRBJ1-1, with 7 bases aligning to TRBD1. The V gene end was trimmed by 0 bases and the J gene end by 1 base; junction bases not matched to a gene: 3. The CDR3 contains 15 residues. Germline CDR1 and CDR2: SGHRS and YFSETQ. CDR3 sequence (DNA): TGCGCCAGCAGCTTGGCGGGACAGAGGAACACTGAAGCTTTCTTT. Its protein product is CASSLAGQRNTEAFF. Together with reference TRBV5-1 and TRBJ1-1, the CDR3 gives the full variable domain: KAGVTQTPRYLIKTRGQQVTLSCSPISGHRSVSWYQQTPGQGLQFLFEYFSETQRNKGNFPGRFSGRQFSNSRSEMNVSTLELGDSALYLCASSLAGQRNTEAFFGQGTRLTVV.

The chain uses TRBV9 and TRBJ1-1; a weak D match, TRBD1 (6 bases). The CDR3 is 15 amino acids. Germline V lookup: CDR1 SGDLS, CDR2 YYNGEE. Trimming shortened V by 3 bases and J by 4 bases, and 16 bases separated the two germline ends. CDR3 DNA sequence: TGTGCCAGCAGCGCAGGACGGGGAGGGGGCACTGAAGCTTTCTTT. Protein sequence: CASSAGRGGGTEAFF.

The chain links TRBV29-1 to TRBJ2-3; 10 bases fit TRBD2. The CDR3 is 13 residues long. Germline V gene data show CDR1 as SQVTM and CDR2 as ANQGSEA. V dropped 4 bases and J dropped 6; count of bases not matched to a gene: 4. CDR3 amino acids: CSVVAGGGDTQYF. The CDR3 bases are TGCAGCGTTGTAGCGGGAGGCGGCGATACGCAGTATTTT.

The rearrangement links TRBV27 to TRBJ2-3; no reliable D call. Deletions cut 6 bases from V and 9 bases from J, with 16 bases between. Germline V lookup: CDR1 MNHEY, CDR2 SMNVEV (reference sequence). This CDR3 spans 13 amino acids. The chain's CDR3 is CASSFGVSATQYF. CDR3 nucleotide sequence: TGTGCCAGCAGCTTTGGGGTCTCGGCGACGCAGTATTTT.

CDR3: CSASRQGRNEQYF. CDR3 bases: TGCAGCGCGTCTCGACAGGGTAGGAACGAGCAGTACTTC. The V gene is TRBV29-1, the J gene TRBJ2-7; 7 bases map to TRBD1. The CDR3 length is 13 residues. J gave up 5 bases and V 7 bases, and 11 bases lay outside the gene matches. The germline V gene has CDR1 SQVTM and CDR2 ANQGSEA.

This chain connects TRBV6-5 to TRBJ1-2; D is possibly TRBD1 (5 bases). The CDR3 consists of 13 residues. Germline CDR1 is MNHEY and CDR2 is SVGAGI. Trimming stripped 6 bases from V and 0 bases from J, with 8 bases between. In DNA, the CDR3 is TGTGCCAGCAGGGACAATTCTAACTATGGCTACACCTTC. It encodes CASRDNSNYGYTF.

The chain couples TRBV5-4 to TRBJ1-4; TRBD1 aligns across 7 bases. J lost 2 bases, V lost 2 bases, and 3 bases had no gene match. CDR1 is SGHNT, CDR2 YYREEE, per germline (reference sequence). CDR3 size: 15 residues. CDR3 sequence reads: CASSFSTGTNEKLFF. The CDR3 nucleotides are TGTGCCAGCAGCTTCTCGACAGGGACTAATGAAAAACTGTTTTTT. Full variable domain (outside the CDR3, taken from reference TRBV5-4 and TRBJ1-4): ETGVTQSPTHLIKTRGQQVTLRCSSQSGHNTVSWYQQALGQGPQFIFQYYREEENGRGNFPPRFSGLQFPNYSSELNVNALELDDSALYLCASSFSTGTNEKLFFGSGTQLSVL.

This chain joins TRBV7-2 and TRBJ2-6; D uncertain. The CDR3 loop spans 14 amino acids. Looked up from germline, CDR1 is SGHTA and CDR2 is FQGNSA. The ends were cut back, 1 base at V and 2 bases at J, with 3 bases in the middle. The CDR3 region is CASSLGAGANVLTF. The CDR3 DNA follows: TGTGCCAGCAGCTTAGGCGCTGGGGCCAACGTCCTGACTTTC.

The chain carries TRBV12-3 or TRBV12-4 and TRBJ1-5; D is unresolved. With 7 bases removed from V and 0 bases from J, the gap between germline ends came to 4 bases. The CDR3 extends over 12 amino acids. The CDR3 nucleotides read TGTGCCAGCACGCATAGCAATCAGCCCCAGCATTTT. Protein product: CASTHSNQPQHF.

The CDR3 DNA is TGTGCCACTTCAGCTAGCACAGATACGCAGTATTTT. It codes for CATSASTDTQYF. V gene TRBV3-1 (or the pseudogene TRBV3-2) combines with J gene TRBJ2-3; D unresolved. This CDR3 region has 12 residues. Germline CDR1 is LGHDT and CDR2 is YNNKEL (reference sequence). Trimming cost V 10 bases and J 0 bases, with 8 bases left between them.

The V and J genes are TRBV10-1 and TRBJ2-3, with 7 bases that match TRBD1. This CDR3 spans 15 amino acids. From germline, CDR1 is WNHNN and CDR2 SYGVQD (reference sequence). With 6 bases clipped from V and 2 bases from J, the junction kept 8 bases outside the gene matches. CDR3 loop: CASSHGTEATDTQYF. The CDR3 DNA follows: TGCGCCAGCAGCCATGGGACAGAGGCCACAGATACGCAGTATTTT.

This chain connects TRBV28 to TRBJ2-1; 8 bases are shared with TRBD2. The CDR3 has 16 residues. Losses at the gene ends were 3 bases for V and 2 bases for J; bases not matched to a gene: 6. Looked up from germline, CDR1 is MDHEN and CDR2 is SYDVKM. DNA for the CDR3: TGTGCCAGCAGTTTCCTAGCGGGCCGCGCCTACAATGAGCAGTTCTTC. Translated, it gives CASSFLAGRAYNEQFF.

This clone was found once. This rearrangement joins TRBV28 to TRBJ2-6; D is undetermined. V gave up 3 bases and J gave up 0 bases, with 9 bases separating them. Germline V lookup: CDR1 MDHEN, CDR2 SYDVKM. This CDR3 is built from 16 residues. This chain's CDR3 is CASSFPGFSGANVLTF. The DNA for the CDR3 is TGTGCCAGCAGTTTCCCAGGATTCTCTGGGGCCAACGTCCTGACTTTC. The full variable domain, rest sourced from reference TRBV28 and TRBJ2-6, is DVKVTQSSRYLVKRTGEKVFLECVQDMDHENMFWYRQDPGLGLRLIYFSYDVKMKEKGDIPEGYSVSREKKERFSLILESASTNQTSMYLCASSFPGFSGANVLTFGAGSRLTVL.

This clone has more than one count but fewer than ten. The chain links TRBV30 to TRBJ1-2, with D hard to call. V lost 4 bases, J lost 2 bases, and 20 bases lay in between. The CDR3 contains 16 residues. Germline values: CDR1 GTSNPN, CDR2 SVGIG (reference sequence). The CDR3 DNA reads TGTGCCTGGACCCGGCAGACCCCACTTCCAAACTATGGCTACACCTTC. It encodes CAWTRQTPLPNYGYTF.

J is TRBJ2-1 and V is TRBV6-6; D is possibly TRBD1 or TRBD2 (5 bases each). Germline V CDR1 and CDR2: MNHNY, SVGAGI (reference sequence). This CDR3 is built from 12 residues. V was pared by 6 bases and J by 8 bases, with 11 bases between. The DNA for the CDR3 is TGTGCCAGCAGCCGAGGGGTCTATGAGCAGTTCTTC. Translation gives CASSRGVYEQFF.

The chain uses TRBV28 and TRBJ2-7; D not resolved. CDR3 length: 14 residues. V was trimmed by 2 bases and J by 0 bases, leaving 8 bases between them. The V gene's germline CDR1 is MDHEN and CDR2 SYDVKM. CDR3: CASSLTPSSYEQYF. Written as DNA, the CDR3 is TGTGCCAGCAGTTTAACCCCTAGCTCCTACGAGCAGTACTTC.

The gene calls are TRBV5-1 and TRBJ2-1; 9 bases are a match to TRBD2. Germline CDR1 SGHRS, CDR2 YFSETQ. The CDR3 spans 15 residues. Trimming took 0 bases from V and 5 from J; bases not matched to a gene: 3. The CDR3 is CASSLAGLANNEQFF. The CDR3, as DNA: TGCGCCAGCAGCTTGGCGGGACTAGCTAACAATGAGCAGTTCTTC.

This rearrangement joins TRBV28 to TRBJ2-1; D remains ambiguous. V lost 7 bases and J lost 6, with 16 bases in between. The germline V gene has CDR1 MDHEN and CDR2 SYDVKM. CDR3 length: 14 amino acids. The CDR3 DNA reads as TGTGCCAGCATCCAGAATTTCGGTTTCAATGAGCAGTTCTTC. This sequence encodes CASIQNFGFNEQFF.

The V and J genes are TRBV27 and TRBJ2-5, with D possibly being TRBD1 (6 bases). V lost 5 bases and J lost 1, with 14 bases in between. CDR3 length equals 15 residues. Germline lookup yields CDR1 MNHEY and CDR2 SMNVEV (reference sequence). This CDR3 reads CASSPRTEFQETQYF. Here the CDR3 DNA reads TGTGCCAGCAGTCCTCGGACAGAGTTCCAAGAGACCCAGTACTTC.

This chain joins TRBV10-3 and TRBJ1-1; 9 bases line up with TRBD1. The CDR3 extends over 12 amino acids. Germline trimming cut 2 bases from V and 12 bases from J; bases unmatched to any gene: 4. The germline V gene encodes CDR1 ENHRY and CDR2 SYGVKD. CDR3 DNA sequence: TGTGCCATCAGTGAGCCCGGACAGGGGACTTTCTTT. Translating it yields CAISEPGQGTFF.

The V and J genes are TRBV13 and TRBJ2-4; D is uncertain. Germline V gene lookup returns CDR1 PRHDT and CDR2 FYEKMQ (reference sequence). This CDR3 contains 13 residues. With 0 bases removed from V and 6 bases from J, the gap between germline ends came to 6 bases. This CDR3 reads CASSLGAGNIQYF. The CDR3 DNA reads TGTGCCAGCAGCTTAGGGGCTGGAAACATTCAGTACTTC.

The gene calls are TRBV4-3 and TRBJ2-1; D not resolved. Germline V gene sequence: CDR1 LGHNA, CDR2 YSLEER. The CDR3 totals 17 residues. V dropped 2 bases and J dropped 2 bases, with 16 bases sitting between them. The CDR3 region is CASSQPGVAGTYNEQFF. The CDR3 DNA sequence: TGCGCCAGCAGCCAACCTGGGGTGGCCGGTACCTACAATGAGCAGTTCTTC.

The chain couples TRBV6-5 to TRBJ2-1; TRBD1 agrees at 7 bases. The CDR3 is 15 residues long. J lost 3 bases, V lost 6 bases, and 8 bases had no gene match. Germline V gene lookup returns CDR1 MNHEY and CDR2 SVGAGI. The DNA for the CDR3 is TGTGCCAGCAGGCTCTCGACAGGGAACTACAATGAGCAGTTCTTC. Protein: CASRLSTGNYNEQFF.

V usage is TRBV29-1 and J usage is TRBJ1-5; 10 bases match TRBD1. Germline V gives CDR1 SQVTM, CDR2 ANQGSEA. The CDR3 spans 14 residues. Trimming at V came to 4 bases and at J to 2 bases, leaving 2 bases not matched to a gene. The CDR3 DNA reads TGCAGCGTTGTGACAGGGGGCGGCAATCAGCCCCAGCATTTT. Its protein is CSVVTGGGNQPQHF.

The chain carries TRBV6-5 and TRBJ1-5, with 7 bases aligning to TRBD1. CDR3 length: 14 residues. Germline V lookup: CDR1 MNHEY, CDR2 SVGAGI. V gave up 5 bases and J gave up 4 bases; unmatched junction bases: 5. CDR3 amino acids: CASSTLQGNQPQHF. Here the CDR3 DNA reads TGTGCCAGCAGTACCCTACAGGGGAATCAGCCCCAGCATTTT.

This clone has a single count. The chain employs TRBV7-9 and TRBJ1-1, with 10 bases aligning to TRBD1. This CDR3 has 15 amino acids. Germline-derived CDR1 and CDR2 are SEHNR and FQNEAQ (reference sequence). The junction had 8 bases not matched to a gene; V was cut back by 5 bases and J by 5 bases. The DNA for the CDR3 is TGTGCCAGCAGCCCACCCGGGACAGGGGTAACTGAAGCTTTCTTT. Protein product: CASSPPGTGVTEAFF.

CDR3 in DNA: TGCGCCAGCAGCCAAGATCCGGGCAGGGGGGGTGAGCAGTTCTTC. This encodes CASSQDPGRGGEQFF. The rearrangement uses TRBV4-3 and TRBJ2-1; D may correspond to TRBD1 or TRBD2 (7 bases each). Germline CDR1 and CDR2: LGHNA and YSLEER. This CDR3 contains 15 residues. Trimming shortened V by 0 bases and J by 9 bases, and 15 bases separated the two germline ends.

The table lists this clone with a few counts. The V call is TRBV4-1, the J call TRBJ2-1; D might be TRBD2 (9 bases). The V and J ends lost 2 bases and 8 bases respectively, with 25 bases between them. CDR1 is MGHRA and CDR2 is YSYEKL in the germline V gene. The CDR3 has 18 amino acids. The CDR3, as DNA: TGCGCCAGCAGCCAACTACAGGGGGGCGGGAGGGCGACACATGAGCAGTTCTTC. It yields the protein CASSQLQGGGRATHEQFF.

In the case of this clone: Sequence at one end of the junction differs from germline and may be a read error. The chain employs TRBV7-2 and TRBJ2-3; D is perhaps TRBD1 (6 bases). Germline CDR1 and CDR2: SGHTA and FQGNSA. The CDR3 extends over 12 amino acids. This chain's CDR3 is CVSSHDRRTQYF. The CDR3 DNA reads TGTGTCAGCAGCCACGACAGGCGTACGCAGTATTTT.

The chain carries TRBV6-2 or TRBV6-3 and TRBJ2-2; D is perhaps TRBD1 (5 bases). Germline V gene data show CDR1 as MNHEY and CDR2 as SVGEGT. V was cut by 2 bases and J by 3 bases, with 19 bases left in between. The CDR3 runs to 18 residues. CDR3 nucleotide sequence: TGTGCCAGCAGTTACGGACAACTCCGTCCCCCGTACACCGGGGAGCTGTTTTTT. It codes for CASSYGQLRPPYTGELFF.